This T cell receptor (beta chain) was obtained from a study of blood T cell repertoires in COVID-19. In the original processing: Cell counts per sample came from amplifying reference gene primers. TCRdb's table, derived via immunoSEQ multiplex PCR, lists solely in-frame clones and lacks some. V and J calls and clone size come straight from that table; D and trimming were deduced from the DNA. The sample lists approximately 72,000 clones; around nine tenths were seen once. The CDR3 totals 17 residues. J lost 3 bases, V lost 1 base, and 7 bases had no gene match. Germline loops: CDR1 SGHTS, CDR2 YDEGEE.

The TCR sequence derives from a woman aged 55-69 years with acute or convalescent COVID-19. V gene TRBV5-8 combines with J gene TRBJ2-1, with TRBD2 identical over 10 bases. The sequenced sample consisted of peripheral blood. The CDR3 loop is CASSLLLWTSGYNEQFF. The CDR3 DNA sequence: TGTGCCAGCAGCTTGCTTTTGTGGACTAGCGGCTACAATGAGCAGTTCTTC.